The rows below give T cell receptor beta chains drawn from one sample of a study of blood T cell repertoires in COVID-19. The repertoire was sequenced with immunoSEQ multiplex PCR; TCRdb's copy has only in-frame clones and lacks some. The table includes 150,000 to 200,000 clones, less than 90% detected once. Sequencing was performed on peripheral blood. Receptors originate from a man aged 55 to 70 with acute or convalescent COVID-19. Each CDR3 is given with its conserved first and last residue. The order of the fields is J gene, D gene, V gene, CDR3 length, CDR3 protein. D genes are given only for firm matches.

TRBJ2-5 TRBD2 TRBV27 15 CASSLAGAVQETQYF
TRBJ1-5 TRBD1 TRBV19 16 CASSLTGGASNQPQHF
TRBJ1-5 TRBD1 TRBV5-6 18 CASSFGGTGSYSNQPQHF
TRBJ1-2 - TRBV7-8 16 CASSLATQGLVYGYTF
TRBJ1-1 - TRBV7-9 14 CASSLAAVNTEAFF
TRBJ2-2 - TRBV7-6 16 CASRRSSAGSTGELFF
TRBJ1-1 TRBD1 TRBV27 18 CASSLSTGTGALNTEAFF
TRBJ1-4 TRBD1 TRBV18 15 CASSPPQQGNEKLFF
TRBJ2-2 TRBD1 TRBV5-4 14 CASSSLQGAGELFF
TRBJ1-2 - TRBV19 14 CASSIVDMTYGYTF
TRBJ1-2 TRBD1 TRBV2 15 CASSESDRGLEGYTF
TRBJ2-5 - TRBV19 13 CASSIGTQETQYF
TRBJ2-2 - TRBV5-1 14 CASSLMRGAGELFF
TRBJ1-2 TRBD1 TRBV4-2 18 CASSQDRLQGQGLYGYTF
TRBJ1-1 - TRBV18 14 CASSPGRENTEAFF
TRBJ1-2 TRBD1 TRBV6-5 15 CASSRGQGPNYGYTF
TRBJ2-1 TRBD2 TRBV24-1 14 CATSDFETSGEQFF
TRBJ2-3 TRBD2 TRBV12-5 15 CASGPLAGVSGTQYF
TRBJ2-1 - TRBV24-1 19 CATSDLPMRLSGEYNEQFF
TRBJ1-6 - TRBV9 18 CASSVDSGDGRANSPLHF
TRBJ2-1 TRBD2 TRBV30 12 CAWTGTRGGWFF
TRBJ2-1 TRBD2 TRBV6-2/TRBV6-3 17 CASSWRGLAGEYNEQFF
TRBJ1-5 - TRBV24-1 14 CATSEQEGNQPQHF
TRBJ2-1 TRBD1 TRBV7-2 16 CASSPRPGQGGNEQFF
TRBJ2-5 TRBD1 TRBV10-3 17 CAISESIGQGGQETQYF
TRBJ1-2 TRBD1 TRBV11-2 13 CASRRRQGYGYTF
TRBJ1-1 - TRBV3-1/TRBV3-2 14 CASSRTTANTEAFF
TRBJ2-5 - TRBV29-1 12 CSAGSYQETQYF
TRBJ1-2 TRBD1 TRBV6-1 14 CASSEAGQGYGYTF
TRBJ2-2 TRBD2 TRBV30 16 CAWREPGTSGTGELFF
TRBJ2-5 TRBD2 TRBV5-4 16 CASSPPERGGGETQYF
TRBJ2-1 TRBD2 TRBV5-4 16 CASSLARLAGYNEQFF
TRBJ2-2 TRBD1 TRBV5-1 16 CASSFIQGAGTGELFF
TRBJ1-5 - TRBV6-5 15 CASTMTLYSNQPQHF
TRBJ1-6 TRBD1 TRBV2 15 CASSARQGVNSPLHF
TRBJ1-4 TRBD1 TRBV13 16 CASSSSPGGANEKLFF
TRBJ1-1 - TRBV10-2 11 CASSRQTEAFF
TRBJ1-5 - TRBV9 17 CASFPPGVQGGNQPQHF
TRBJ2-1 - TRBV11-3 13 CASSSSRDTRQFF
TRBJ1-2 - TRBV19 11 CATRQNYGYTF
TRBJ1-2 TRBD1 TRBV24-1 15 CATSDSAGGENGYTF
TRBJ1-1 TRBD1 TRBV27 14 CASANSGTAHEAFF
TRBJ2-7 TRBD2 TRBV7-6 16 CASSSGTSGSMDEQYF
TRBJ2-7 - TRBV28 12 CASSYRDYEQYF
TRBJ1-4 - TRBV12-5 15 CASGARQGPDEKLFF
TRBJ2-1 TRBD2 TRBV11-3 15 CASSLSPASGGEQFF
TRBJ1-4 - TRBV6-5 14 CASSYRGFFEKLFF
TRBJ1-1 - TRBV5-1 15 CASSLVSGVNTEAFF
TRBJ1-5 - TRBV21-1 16 CASSKARQGGDQPQHF
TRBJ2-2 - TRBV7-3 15 CASSLGQGYGGELFF
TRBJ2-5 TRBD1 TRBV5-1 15 CASSRVTGVGETQYF
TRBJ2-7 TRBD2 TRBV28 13 CASRAGGSYEQYF
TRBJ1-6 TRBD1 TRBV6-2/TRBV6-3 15 CASSSRTGMVSPLHF
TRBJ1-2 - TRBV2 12 CASSQGPRGYTF
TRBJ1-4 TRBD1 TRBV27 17 CASSLSPGTGVNEKLFF
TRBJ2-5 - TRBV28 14 CASSTLRSVETQYF